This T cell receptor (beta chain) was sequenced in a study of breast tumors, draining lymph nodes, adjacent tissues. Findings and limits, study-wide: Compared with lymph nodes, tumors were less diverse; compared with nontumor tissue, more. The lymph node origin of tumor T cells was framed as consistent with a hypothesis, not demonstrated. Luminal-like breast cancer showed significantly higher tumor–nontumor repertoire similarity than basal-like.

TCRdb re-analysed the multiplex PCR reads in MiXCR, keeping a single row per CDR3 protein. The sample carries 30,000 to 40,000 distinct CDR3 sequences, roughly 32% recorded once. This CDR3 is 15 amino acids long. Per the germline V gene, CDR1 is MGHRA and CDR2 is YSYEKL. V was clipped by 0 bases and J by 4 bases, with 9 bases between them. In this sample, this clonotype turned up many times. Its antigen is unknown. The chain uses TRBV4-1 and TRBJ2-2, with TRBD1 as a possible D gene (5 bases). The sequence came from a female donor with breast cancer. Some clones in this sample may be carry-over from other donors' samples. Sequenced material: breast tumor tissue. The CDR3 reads CASSQDSRATGELFF. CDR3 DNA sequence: TGCGCCAGCAGCCAAGATTCCAGGGCCACCGGGGAGCTGTTTTTT.